The T cell receptor (beta chain) described here comes from a study of T cell changes during pregnancy in multiple sclerosis. This clone was seen once. Germline V gene lookup returns CDR1 LGHNA and CDR2 YSLEER. The CDR3 totals 16 residues. Unmatched junction bases numbered 9, after V lost 3 bases and J lost 2 bases. Here immunoSEQ multiplex PCR was the method, and the copy in TCRdb shows in-frame clones only, minus some. The sample lists tens of thousands of clones, 90% occurring once. The chain joins TRBV4-3 to TRBJ2-7, with 8 nucleotides matching TRBD1. This receptor was identified in a female donor in good health, enrolled as a control in a pregnancy study. The sequencing used peripheral blood, collected in the first trimester of pregnancy. The chain's CDR3 is CASSHSTGAPTYEQYF. The CDR3 DNA follows: TGCGCCAGCAGCCATTCGACAGGGGCCCCAACCTACGAGCAGTACTTC.